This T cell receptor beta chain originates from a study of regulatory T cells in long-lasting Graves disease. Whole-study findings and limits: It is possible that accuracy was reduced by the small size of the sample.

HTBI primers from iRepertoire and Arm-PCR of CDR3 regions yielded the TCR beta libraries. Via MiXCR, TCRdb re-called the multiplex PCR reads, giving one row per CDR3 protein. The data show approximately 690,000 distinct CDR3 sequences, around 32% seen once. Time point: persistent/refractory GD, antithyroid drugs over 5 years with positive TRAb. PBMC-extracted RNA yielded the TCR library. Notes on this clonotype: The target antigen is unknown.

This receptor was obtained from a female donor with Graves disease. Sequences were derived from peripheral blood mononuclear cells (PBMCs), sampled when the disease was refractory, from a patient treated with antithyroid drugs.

Here the CDR3 DNA reads TGTGCCAGCACAGGCAGAGGGATTCCTTATGGCTACACCTTC. Amino acid sequence: CASTGRGIPYGYTF. The rearrangement joins TRBV6-1 to TRBJ1-2; D not resolved. V lost 7 bases and J lost 5, with 17 bases in between. This CDR3 spans 14 amino acids. Germline V gene lookup returns CDR1 MNHNS and CDR2 SASEGT.